These T cell receptor beta chains were read from a single sample in a study of blood T cells in healthy people across ages. Each CDR3 protein gets one entry after TCRdb re-called the 5' RACE reads with MiXCR. The data contain roughly 500,000 distinct CDR3 sequences, 25% to 30% of them singletons. Sequencing input: blood. These TCRs come from an older woman in good health. Each CDR3 is given with its conserved first and last residue. The D gene is left open where the match is weak. Only some rows state a clone size, as once, few, many or a class for expanded clones.

v_call	j_call	d_call	clone_size	cdr3_nt	cdr3_aa
TRBV3-1	TRBJ2-1	-	few	TGTGCCAGCAGCCGGAACAGTGAGCAGTTCTTC	CASSRNSEQFF
TRBV20-1	TRBJ2-1	-	-	TGCAGTGCCGCCCAAGCGGTAGAGCAGTTCTTC	CSAAQAVEQFF
TRBV5-6	TRBJ1-2	-	once	TGTGCCAGCAGCTTGTCTTATAGAGGGCGAGGTGGCCACACCTTC	CASSLSYRGRGGHTF
TRBV7-9	TRBJ1-3	-	few	TGTGCCAGCAGTTTTGGACAGCTAAACTCTGGAAACACCATATATTTT	CASSFGQLNSGNTIYF
TRBV7-8	TRBJ2-1	-	few	TGTGCCAGCAGCATACACACCCGTGCGGAAAATGAGCAGTTCTTC	CASSIHTRAENEQFF
TRBV20-1	TRBJ1-4	-	once	TGCAGTGCTAGAGTTCGGAGGGGAGTACTGTTTTTT	CSARVRRGVLFF
TRBV3-1	TRBJ2-1	TRBD1	many	TGTGCCAGCAGCCGAGGACAGGGGGCGGGAAATGAGCAGTTCTTC	CASSRGQGAGNEQFF
TRBV20-1	TRBJ1-2	-	few	TGCAGTGCTCCCGGATCCCCCAACTATGGCTACACCTTC	CSAPGSPNYGYTF
TRBV10-3	TRBJ2-5	-	few	TGTGCCATCAGTGAGGGCCTACAAGGGGGGGAGACCCAGTACTTC	CAISEGLQGGETQYF
TRBV9	TRBJ1-1	-	few	TGTGCCAGCAGCGCCGCGGGGTCTCTGAACACTGAAGCTTTCTTT	CASSAAGSLNTEAFF
TRBV3-1	TRBJ2-2	-	-	TGTGCCAGCAGCTTCACAGTCACCGGGGAGCTGTTTTTT	CASSFTVTGELFF
TRBV7-9	TRBJ2-3	-	-	TGTGCCTTTAGAAGCTGGGGCCCAGATACGCAGTATTTT	CAFRSWGPDTQYF
TRBV7-2	TRBJ2-1	TRBD1	-	TGTGCCAGCAGCTTAGAAGTCGGGACAGCCTACAATGAGCAGTTCTTC	CASSLEVGTAYNEQFF
TRBV24-1	TRBJ2-5	-	-	TGTGCCACCAGTGATCGGGGGGCGCGAGAGGAGACCCAGTACTTC	CATSDRGAREETQYF
TRBV6-6	TRBJ2-2	-	few	TGTGCCAGCAGGGCGCGGGAGCTGTTTTTT	CASRARELFF
TRBV3-1	TRBJ2-7	-	-	TGTGCCAGCAGCCGTTCGACGTTAGTTGACTACTACGAGCAGTACTTC	CASSRSTLVDYYEQYF
TRBV9	TRBJ2-2	-	-	TGTGCCAGCAGCGTAGTCCCCACCGGGGAGCTGTTTTTT	CASSVVPTGELFF
TRBV24-1	TRBJ2-2	-	-	TGTGCCACCAGTGAGACCTCTAGAACCGGGGAGCTGTTTTTT	CATSETSRTGELFF
TRBV5-1	TRBJ2-7	TRBD2	-	TGCGCCAGCAGCTTGGGACTAGCGGGGGGAGACGAGCAGTACTTC	CASSLGLAGGDEQYF
TRBV15	TRBJ1-1	-	few	TGTGCCACCAGCAGAGATCGTAGTGAAGCTTTCTTT	CATSRDRSEAFF
TRBV20-1	TRBJ1-1	-	few	TGCAGTGCTATCCGAGGTCAGGGGAACACTGAAGCTTTCTTT	CSAIRGQGNTEAFF
TRBV7-2	TRBJ2-7	-	-	TGTGCCAGCAGCCCCGGAATAGCGGCAATCTACGAGCAGTACTTC	CASSPGIAAIYEQYF
TRBV20-1	TRBJ2-1	-	few	TGCAGTGCGCCAGGGGGGAACCGCTACAATGAGCAGTTCTTC	CSAPGGNRYNEQFF
TRBV12-3/TRBV12-4	TRBJ2-4	-	-	TGTGCCAGCAGTTTGTGGGTGGGTAGTGACATTCAGTACTTC	CASSLWVGSDIQYF
TRBV2	TRBJ2-4	-	-	TGTGCCAGCAGTGAAGTTATGGGGGCGACCAAAAACATTCAGTACTTC	CASSEVMGATKNIQYF
TRBV20-1	TRBJ2-4	-	few	TGCAGTGCTAGACTATACCGTTTGGGGGCCAAAAACATTCAGTACTTC	CSARLYRLGAKNIQYF
TRBV20-1	TRBJ1-1	TRBD1	few	TGCAGTGCTGGACAGGGTTCTATCGGCACTGAAGCTTTCTTT	CSAGQGSIGTEAFF
TRBV27	TRBJ1-1	-	once	TGTGCCAGCACCTTCTTACCACTTTCAGGTAACCGTGAAGCTTTCTTT	CASTFLPLSGNREAFF
TRBV30	TRBJ2-4	-	few	TGTGCCTGGGGAGTGACGGTAAACATTCAGTACTTC	CAWGVTVNIQYF
TRBV12-3/TRBV12-4	TRBJ2-5	-	many	TGTGCCAGCAGTTTAGAACGGGGAGAGACCCAGTACTTC	CASSLERGETQYF
TRBV20-1	TRBJ1-3	-	-	TGCAGTGCTACCATCGACAGCTCTGGAAACACCATATATTTT	CSATIDSSGNTIYF
TRBV5-5	TRBJ1-6	-	-	TGTGCCAGCAGCTGGGACCCGGGACGGAGTAATTCACCCCTCCACTTT	CASSWDPGRSNSPLHF
TRBV5-5	TRBJ1-6	-	-	TGTGCCAGCAGCTTGGCCCCCGGGCCGGGATCACCCCTCCACTTT	CASSLAPGPGSPLHF
TRBV6-2/TRBV6-3	TRBJ1-2	TRBD1	-	TGTGCCAGCAGTTACGGTGGGACAGAAGCTAACTATGGCTACACCTTC	CASSYGGTEANYGYTF
TRBV6-6	TRBJ1-4	TRBD1	few	TGTGCCAGCAGTCACCCCGGGACAGGTGAAGAAAAACTGTTTTTT	CASSHPGTGEEKLFF
TRBV7-9	TRBJ2-7	TRBD1	many	TGTGCCAGCAGCGCTACCGACAGGGGCGGGTACGAGCAGTACTTC	CASSATDRGGYEQYF